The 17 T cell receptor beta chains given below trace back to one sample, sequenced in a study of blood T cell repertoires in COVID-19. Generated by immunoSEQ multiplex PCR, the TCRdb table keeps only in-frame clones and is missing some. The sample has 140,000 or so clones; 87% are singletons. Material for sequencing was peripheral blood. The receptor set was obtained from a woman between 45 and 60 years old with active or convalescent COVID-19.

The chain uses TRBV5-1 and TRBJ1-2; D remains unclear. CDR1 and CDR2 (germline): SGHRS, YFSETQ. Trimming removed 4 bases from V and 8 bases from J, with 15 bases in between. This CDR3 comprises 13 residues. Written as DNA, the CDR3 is TGCGCCAGCAGCGGCGATGTCGGGGTCGGCTACACCTTC. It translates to CASSGDVGVGYTF.

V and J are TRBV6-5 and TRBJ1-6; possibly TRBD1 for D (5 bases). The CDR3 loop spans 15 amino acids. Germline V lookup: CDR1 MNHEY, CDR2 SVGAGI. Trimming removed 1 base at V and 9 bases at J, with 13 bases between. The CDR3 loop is CASSYWQGTSSPLHF. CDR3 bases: TGTGCCAGCAGTTACTGGCAGGGTACGAGTTCACCCCTCCACTTT.

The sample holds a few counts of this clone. CDR3 in DNA: TGTGCCAGCAGCCTGGACAGGAACACTGAAGCTTTCTTT. Its protein is CASSLDRNTEAFF. V is TRBV2 and J is TRBJ1-1; the D gene is possibly TRBD1 (6 bases). The V gene lost 6 bases and the J gene lost 1 base, with 9 bases spanning the gap. The CDR3 is made up of 13 amino acids. Germline CDR1 SNHLY, CDR2 FYNNEI.

The CDR3 reads CASSPGQNTEAFF. CDR3 nucleotides: TGTGCCAGCAGCCCTGGACAGAACACTGAAGCTTTCTTT. V is TRBV11-3 and J is TRBJ1-1; D perhaps matches TRBD1 (5 bases). Trimming took off 5 bases at V and 1 base at J, with 8 bases between the two ends. CDR1 and CDR2 (germline): SGHNT, YENEEA. CDR3 length: 13 residues.

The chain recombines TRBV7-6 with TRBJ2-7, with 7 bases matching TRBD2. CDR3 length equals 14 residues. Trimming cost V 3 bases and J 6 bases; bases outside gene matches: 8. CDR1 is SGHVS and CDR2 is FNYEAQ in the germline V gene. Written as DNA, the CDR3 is TGTGCCAGCAGCTTTTCCGGACTAGTGGCCGAGCAGTACTTC. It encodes CASSFSGLVAEQYF.

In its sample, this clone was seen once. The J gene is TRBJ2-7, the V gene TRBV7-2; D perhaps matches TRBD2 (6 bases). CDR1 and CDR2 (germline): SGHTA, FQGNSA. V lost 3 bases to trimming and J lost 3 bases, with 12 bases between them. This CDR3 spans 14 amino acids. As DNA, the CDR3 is TGTGCCAGCAGCTTGGGGGGAGGCCTCTACGAGCAGTACTTC. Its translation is CASSLGGGLYEQYF.

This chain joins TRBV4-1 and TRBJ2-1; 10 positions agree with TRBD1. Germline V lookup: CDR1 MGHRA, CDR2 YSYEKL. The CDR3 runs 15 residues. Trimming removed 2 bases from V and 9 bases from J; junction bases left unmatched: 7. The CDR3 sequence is CASSQPGTGETEQFF. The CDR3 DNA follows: TGCGCCAGCAGCCAACCCGGGACAGGGGAAACTGAGCAGTTCTTC.

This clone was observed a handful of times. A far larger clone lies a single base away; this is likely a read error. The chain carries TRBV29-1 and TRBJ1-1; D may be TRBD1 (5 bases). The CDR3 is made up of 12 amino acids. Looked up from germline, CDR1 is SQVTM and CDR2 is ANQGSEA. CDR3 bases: TGCCGCGTTGGGGGGGGGAACACTGAAGCTTTCTTT. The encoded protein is CRVGGGNTEAFF.

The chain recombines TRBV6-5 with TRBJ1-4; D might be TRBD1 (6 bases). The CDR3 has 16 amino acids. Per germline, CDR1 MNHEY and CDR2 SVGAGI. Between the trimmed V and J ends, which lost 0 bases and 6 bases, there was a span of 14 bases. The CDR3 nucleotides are TGTGCCAGCAGTTACTCCGGGACATCTCCCGATGAAAAACTGTTTTTT. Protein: CASSYSGTSPDEKLFF.

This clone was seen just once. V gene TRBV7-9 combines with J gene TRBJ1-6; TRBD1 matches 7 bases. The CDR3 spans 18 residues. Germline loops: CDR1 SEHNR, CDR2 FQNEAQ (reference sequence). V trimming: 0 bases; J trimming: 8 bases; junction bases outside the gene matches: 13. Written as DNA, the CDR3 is TGTGCCAGCAGCTTAGCCGGCCGGGACAGTGGATTTTATTCACCCCTCCACTTT. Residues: CASSLAGRDSGFYSPLHF.

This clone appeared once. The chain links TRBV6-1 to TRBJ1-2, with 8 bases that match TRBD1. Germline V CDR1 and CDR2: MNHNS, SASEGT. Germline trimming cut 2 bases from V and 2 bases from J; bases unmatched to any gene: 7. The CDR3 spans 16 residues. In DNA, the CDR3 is TGTGCCAGCAGTGAATGGGCGGCAGGGGGCAACTATGGCTACACCTTC. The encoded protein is CASSEWAAGGNYGYTF.

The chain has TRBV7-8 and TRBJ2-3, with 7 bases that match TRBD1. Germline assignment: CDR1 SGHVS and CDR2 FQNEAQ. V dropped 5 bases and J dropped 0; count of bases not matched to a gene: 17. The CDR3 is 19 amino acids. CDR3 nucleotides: TGTGCCAGCAGCGGACCCGGCCGTTGGGACAGAGCTAGCACAGATACGCAGTATTTT. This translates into CASSGPGRWDRASTDTQYF. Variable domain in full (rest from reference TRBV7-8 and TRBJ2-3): GAGVSQSPRYKVAKRGQDVALRCDPISGHVSLFWYQQALGQGPEFLTYFQNEAQLDKSGLPSDRFFAERPEGSVSTLKIQRTQQEDSAVYLCASSGPGRWDRASTDTQYFGPGTRLTVL.

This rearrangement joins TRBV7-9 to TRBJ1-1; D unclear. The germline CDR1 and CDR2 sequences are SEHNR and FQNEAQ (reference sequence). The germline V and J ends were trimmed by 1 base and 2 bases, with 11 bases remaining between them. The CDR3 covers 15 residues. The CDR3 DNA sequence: TGTGCCAGCAGCTTAGGTGTAGCCTCTAACACTGAAGCTTTCTTT. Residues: CASSLGVASNTEAFF.

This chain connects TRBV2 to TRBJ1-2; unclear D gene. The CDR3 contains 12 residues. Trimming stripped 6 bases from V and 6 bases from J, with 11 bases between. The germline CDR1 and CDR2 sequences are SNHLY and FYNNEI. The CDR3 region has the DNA TGTGCCAGCAGCAGATTACGGGATGGCTACACCTTC. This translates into CASSRLRDGYTF.

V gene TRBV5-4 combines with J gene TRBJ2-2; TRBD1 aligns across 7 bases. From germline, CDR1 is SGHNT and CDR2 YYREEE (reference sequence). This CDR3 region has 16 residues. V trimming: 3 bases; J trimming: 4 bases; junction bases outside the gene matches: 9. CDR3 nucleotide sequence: TGTGCCAGCAGCTCGACAGGGCGAGGGACCACCGGGGAGCTGTTTTTT. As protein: CASSSTGRGTTGELFF.

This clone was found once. The DNA for the CDR3 is TGTGCCAGCAGCTTAGGCGGGAGCTCCTACAATGAGCAGTTCTTC. Protein product: CASSLGGSSYNEQFF. The chain links TRBV11-3 to TRBJ2-1; TRBD2 aligns across 7 bases. This CDR3 has 15 residues. V shed 1 base and J 0 bases; nucleotides not matched to a gene: 0. From germline, CDR1 is SGHNT and CDR2 YENEEA.

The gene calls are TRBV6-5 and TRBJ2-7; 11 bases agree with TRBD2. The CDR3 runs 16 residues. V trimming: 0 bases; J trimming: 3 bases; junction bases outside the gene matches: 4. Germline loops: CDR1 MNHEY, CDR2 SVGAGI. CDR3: CASSYSLTSGSYEQYF. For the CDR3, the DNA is TGTGCCAGCAGTTACTCCCTAACTAGCGGGAGCTACGAGCAGTACTTC.